This is a list of T cell receptor beta chains from one sample in a study of T cell responses to AZD1222 COVID-19 vaccine. Here immunoSEQ multiplex PCR was the method, and the copy in TCRdb shows in-frame clones only, minus some. Altogether approximately 150,000 clones are present, 86% being singletons, with the ten largest covering approximately 5%. The material sequenced was peripheral blood, taken 28 days after the second AZD1222 dose. The receptors come from an adult who received the AZD1222 COVID-19 vaccine. Both conserved end residues are part of each CDR3. Fields, in order: V gene, J gene, D gene, CDR3 length, CDR3 protein, CDR3 DNA. D genes are given only for firm matches.

V: TRBV9; J: TRBJ2-3; D: TRBD2; length: 16; CDR3: CASSAGTSGYTDTQYF; DNA: TGTGCCAGCAGCGCCGGGACTAGCGGATACACAGATACGCAGTATTTT
V: TRBV18; J: TRBJ2-4; D: -; length: 19; CDR3: CASSPPGSVETRDGNIQYF; DNA: TGTGCCAGCTCACCACCGGGGAGTGTGGAAACAAGGGACGGAAACATTCAGTACTTC
V: TRBV6-5; J: TRBJ1-1; D: -; length: 13; CDR3: CASSPRTGREAFF; DNA: TGTGCCAGCAGTCCACGTACGGGGAGGGAAGCTTTCTTT
V: TRBV2; J: TRBJ2-7; D: TRBD2; length: 16; CDR3: CASRGGLAGVQDEQYF; DNA: TGTGCCAGCAGGGGGGGACTAGCGGGAGTACAAGACGAGCAGTACTTC
V: TRBV10-3; J: TRBJ1-3; D: -; length: 15; CDR3: CAISPKDSPGNTIYF; DNA: TGTGCCATCAGTCCGAAGGACAGCCCTGGAAACACCATATATTTT
V: TRBV7-9; J: TRBJ1-4; D: -; length: 15; CDR3: CASSLGPQGGEKLFF; DNA: TGTGCCAGCAGCTTGGGGCCCCAGGGCGGTGAAAAACTGTTTTTT
V: TRBV18; J: TRBJ1-4; D: -; length: 13; CDR3: CASSIWEGEKLFF; DNA: TGTGCCAGCTCAATTTGGGAGGGCGAAAAACTGTTTTTT
V: TRBV5-4; J: TRBJ1-1; D: -; length: 11; CDR3: CASKEGAEAFF; DNA: TGTGCCAGCAAGGAGGGCGCTGAAGCTTTCTTT
V: TRBV4-1; J: TRBJ1-5; D: -; length: 14; CDR3: CASSQGLRAQPQHF; DNA: TGCGCCAGCAGCCAAGGGCTAAGGGCCCAGCCCCAGCATTTT
V: TRBV29-1; J: TRBJ1-1; D: -; length: 13; CDR3: CSASLNMNTEAFF; DNA: TGCAGCGCTTCACTTAACATGAACACTGAAGCTTTCTTT
V: TRBV11-2; J: TRBJ1-5; D: -; length: 14; CDR3: CASSLGGARQPQHF; DNA: TGTGCCAGCAGCTTAGGGGGGGCCCGGCAGCCCCAGCATTTT
V: TRBV19; J: TRBJ1-5; D: -; length: 14; CDR3: CASSRSGVGQPQHF; DNA: TGTGCCAGTAGCCGTTCAGGGGTGGGCCAGCCCCAGCATTTT
V: TRBV5-1; J: TRBJ2-5; D: -; length: 15; CDR3: CASSLGDKGLETQYF; DNA: TGCGCCAGCAGCTTGGGTGACAAAGGTCTAGAGACCCAGTACTTC
V: TRBV4-1; J: TRBJ2-1; D: -; length: 11; CDR3: CASRVYNEQFF; DNA: TGCGCCAGCAGGGTTTACAATGAGCAGTTCTTC
V: TRBV5-1; J: TRBJ1-1; D: -; length: 14; CDR3: CASSSQGMNTEAFF; DNA: TGCGCCAGCAGCTCACAGGGTATGAACACTGAAGCTTTCTTT